A selection of T cell receptor beta chains follows, all from one sample in a study of cytomegalovirus exposure and HLA in healthy donors. Sequenced by immunoSEQ multiplex PCR; TCRdb stores in-frame clones only, minus some. This repertoire shows 160,000 or so clones, 75% to 80% found once; its top ten account for 5% to 8%. The sample was PBMCs. These receptors came from a man in his forties in good health and CMV-seropositive. The CDR3 runs from the conserved cysteine through the conserved F or W. D genes are given only for firm matches. Clone size is stated in some rows and not others, as once, few, many or a class when expanded.

few	TRBV6-4	NA	15	TRBJ2-1	TGTGCCAGCAGTGTCCTTAGCGGCTCCTACAATGAGCAGTTCTTC	CASSVLSGSYNEQFF
NA	TRBV27	NA	14	TRBJ2-7	TGTGCCAGCAGTCCCCTGGGGAGGTGGGACGAGCAGTACTTC	CASSPLGRWDEQYF
NA	TRBV29-1	TRBD1	13	TRBJ2-7	TGCAGCGCTTCCGGGACAGGGGGACGCGAGCAGTACTTC	CSASGTGGREQYF
NA	TRBV12-5	NA	15	TRBJ1-5	TGTGCTAGTGGTTTGGCGATCTATAGCAATCAGCCCCAGCATTTT	CASGLAIYSNQPQHF
NA	TRBV6-1	NA	13	TRBJ2-2	TGTGCCAGCTGGTCAGGGATGGCCGGGGAGCTGTTTTTT	CASWSGMAGELFF
NA	TRBV10-3	NA	14	TRBJ1-5	TGTGCCATCAGTGAGTCAGGGGGCAATCAGCCCCAGCATTTT	CAISESGGNQPQHF
NA	TRBV30	TRBD2	17	TRBJ2-3	TGTGCCTGGAGTCAGATAGCGGGAGGAGGAATCACAGATACGCAGTATTTT	CAWSQIAGGGITDTQYF
NA	TRBV6-5	NA	12	TRBJ2-3	TGTGCCAGCGCGGCGGGCACAGATACGCAGTATTTT	CASAAGTDTQYF
few	TRBV5-1	NA	14	TRBJ2-7	TGCGCCAGCAGCCGACAGGATAAGAATTACGAGCAGTACTTC	CASSRQDKNYEQYF
once	TRBV2	TRBD2	13	TRBJ2-3	TGTGCCAGCACCGGGAGGGCCACAGATACGCAGTATTTT	CASTGRATDTQYF
NA	TRBV28	NA	11	TRBJ1-1	TGTGCCAGCAGTTTCTACACTGAAGCTTTCTTT	CASSFYTEAFF
NA	TRBV5-1	NA	14	TRBJ2-7	TGCGCCAGTGGGAGGGGGGCTAGCGGCTACGAGCAGTACTTC	CASGRGASGYEQYF
NA	TRBV4-1	TRBD1	15	TRBJ1-1	TGCGCCAGCAGCCAAGGGGCAGGGGGCAAATTACGGGCTTTCTTT	CASSQGAGGKLRAFF
NA	TRBV6-5	NA	14	TRBJ1-1	TGTGCCAGCAGTTACGGCAGGGGGAACACTGAAGCTTTCTTT	CASSYGRGNTEAFF
NA	TRBV28	NA	14	TRBJ2-1	TGTGCCAGCAGTCTTCTACAGGGACGGAATGAGCAGTTCTTC	CASSLLQGRNEQFF
NA	TRBV2	NA	13	TRBJ1-2	TGTGCCAGCAGTGAGGAGGGACTAGGTGGCTACACCTTC	CASSEEGLGGYTF
NA	TRBV28	TRBD2	14	TRBJ2-1	TGTGCCAGCGGCACTAGCGGGAGGGGCAATGAGCAGTTCTTC	CASGTSGRGNEQFF
few	TRBV7-8	NA	13	TRBJ2-7	TGTGCCAGCAGCTCCGAGGACTGGGTCGAGCAGTACTTC	CASSSEDWVEQYF
NA	TRBV6-1	NA	13	TRBJ1-5	TGTGCCAGCAGTGATTTAATCCGTCCGCCCCAGCATTTT	CASSDLIRPPQHF
NA	TRBV10-2	TRBD1	14	TRBJ1-6	TGCGCCAGCAGTGGCCAGGGGGCAAATTCACCCCTCCACTTT	CASSGQGANSPLHF
few	TRBV9	TRBD2	17	TRBJ2-2	TGTGCCAGCAGCGTGAGCGGGACCTCTGCGAACACCGGGGAGCTGTTTTTT	CASSVSGTSANTGELFF
once	TRBV19	TRBD2	16	TRBJ2-1	TGTGCCAGTAGTATGACCGGGACTAGCGACAACAATGAGCAGTTCTTC	CASSMTGTSDNNEQFF
NA	TRBV4-2	TRBD2	16	TRBJ2-3	TGTGCCAGCAGCCAAGAGCTAGCGGGAGTAGGAGATACGCAGTATTTT	CASSQELAGVGDTQYF
NA	TRBV4-1	NA	17	TRBJ1-3	TGCGCCAGCAGCCAAGAACGTCAGGCCAGCTCTGGAAACACCATATATTTT	CASSQERQASSGNTIYF
NA	TRBV7-2	TRBD2	15	TRBJ2-5	TGTGCCAGCAGCTTGGCTAGCGGCACCCAAGAGACCCAGTACTTC	CASSLASGTQETQYF
NA	TRBV10-3	TRBD2	15	TRBJ2-7	TGTGCCATCAGCGCTAGCGGGGGGGGGATCTACGAGCAGTACTTC	CAISASGGGIYEQYF
NA	TRBV5-1	TRBD2	14	TRBJ2-5	TGCGCCAGCAGCGCAAGCGGGAGCGGAGAGACCCAGTACTTC	CASSASGSGETQYF
NA	TRBV5-6	NA	13	TRBJ2-1	TGTGCCAGCAGCTTGACACTGGACAGCGAGCAGTTCTTC	CASSLTLDSEQFF
NA	TRBV11-3	NA	13	TRBJ2-6	TGTGCCAGCTCTACGAGGGGGGCCAACGTCCTGACTTTC	CASSTRGANVLTF
NA	TRBV10-3	TRBD2	13	TRBJ2-2	TGTGCCATCAGGGGGACTAGTACCGGGGAGCTGTTTTTT	CAIRGTSTGELFF
NA	TRBV21-1	NA	17	TRBJ2-7	TGTGCCAGCAGCGACCAACAGGGACCACCGGTCTCCTACGAGCAGTACTTC	CASSDQQGPPVSYEQYF
NA	TRBV19	TRBD1	14	TRBJ1-5	TGTGCCAGTAGTAGAGGGACAGATAATCAGCCCCAGCATTTT	CASSRGTDNQPQHF
NA	TRBV2	NA	12	TRBJ1-2	TGTGCCAGCAGGCCATCTACCCATGGCTACACCTTC	CASRPSTHGYTF
NA	TRBV28	NA	15	TRBJ1-5	TGTGCCAGCACCGACCACGACAGGTGGAATCAGCCCCAGCATTTT	CASTDHDRWNQPQHF
NA	TRBV27	TRBD2	16	TRBJ2-7	TGTGCCAGCAGTGGGCGACTAGCGGGAGTTTATTACGAGCAGTACTTC	CASSGRLAGVYYEQYF
once	TRBV27	NA	15	TRBJ2-1	TGTGCCAGCAGTCGTGGGGACTCGACATACAATGAGCAGTTCTTC	CASSRGDSTYNEQFF
NA	TRBV4-1	NA	14	TRBJ2-6	TGCGCCAGCAGCCAATTAACTGGGGCCAACGGCCTGACTTTC	CASSQLTGANGLTF
NA	TRBV10-1	NA	14	TRBJ2-2	TGCGCCAGCAGTGGTCCCCGAGACACCGGGGAGCTGTTTTTT	CASSGPRDTGELFF
NA	TRBV18	TRBD1	18	TRBJ1-1	TGTGCCAGCTCCCCCGAAGCGACAGGGACCTTTCTGAACACTGAAGCTTTCTTT	CASSPEATGTFLNTEAFF
NA	TRBV28	NA	15	TRBJ1-2	TGTGCCAGCAGTTTTGAGCTCTCTCTTCGAGTGGGCTACACCTTC	CASSFELSLRVGYTF
NA	TRBV27	TRBD2	16	TRBJ2-2	TGTGCCAGCAGTCGGCTACTAGCGGGCGCCACCGGGGAGCTGTTTTTT	CASSRLLAGATGELFF
NA	TRBV27	TRBD1	15	TRBJ1-5	TGTGCCAGCAGTTTAACAGGGGGCCTCAATCAGCCCCAGCATTTT	CASSLTGGLNQPQHF
NA	TRBV5-6	NA	14	TRBJ2-4	TGTGCCAGCAGCTCCTCCGGGGGGCGGAACAGTCAGTACTTC	CASSSSGGRNSQYF
NA	TRBV19	NA	14	TRBJ2-1	TGTGCCAGTAGTATAGATGAGGGATACAATGAGCAGTTCTTC	CASSIDEGYNEQFF
NA	TRBV10-1	NA	16	TRBJ2-2	TGCGCCAGCAGTGAGTCCCGAGGGGGAAACACCGGGGAGCTGTTTTTT	CASSESRGGNTGELFF